The 29 T cell receptor beta chains below come from one sample, sequenced in a study of siplizumab effects on memory and regulatory T cells. These receptors have no identified antigens. Generated by immunoSEQ multiplex PCR, the TCRdb table keeps only in-frame clones and is missing some. The repertoire consists of 17,000 or so clones, with 45% to 60% occurring once and the leading ten covering over 4%. The authors cocultured the mixed lymphocyte reaction cells at 37 degrees C for 6 days. Sequenced input: CFSE-low (dividing) CD4+ T cells sorted from an allogeneic mixed lymphocyte reaction. The receptors stem from a human donor in good health; the cells came from an allogeneic mixed lymphocyte reaction.

The CDR3 spells CASSLRGSPLHF. DNA for the CDR3: TGTGCCAGCAGCCTGCGGGGATCACCCCTCCACTTT. The chain couples TRBV6-5 to TRBJ1-6; D is undetermined. The germline gives CDR1 MNHEY, CDR2 SVGAGI. The CDR3 spans 12 residues. Trimming shortened V by 6 bases and J by 10 bases, and 10 bases separated the two germline ends.

The CDR3: CASSLQTATNEKLFF. The CDR3, as DNA: TGCGCCAGCAGCTTGCAAACAGCAACTAATGAAAAACTGTTTTTT. V usage is TRBV5-1 and J usage is TRBJ1-4; D gene uncertain. The CDR3 spans 15 residues. V was shortened by 1 base and J by 0 bases, with 7 bases between the two germline ends. Germline V gene data show CDR1 as SGHRS and CDR2 as YFSETQ.

This clone was observed a few times. The V gene is TRBV7-3, the J gene TRBJ2-1; perhaps TRBD2 as D (6 bases). Deletions cut 2 bases from V and 2 bases from J, with 13 bases between. Per the germline V gene, CDR1 is SGHTA and CDR2 is FQGTGA. The CDR3 is 16 residues long. The CDR3 is CASSLLGGTTYNEQFF. The DNA of the CDR3 is TGTGCCAGCAGCTTATTGGGAGGTACCACCTACAATGAGCAGTTCTTC.

This clone was detected a few times. The J gene is TRBJ2-5, the V gene TRBV5-5; possible D gene TRBD1, 6 bases. CDR1 SGHKS and CDR2 YYEKEE come from the germline V gene (reference sequence). The CDR3 contains 14 residues. The V gene lost 1 base and the J gene lost 2 bases, with 9 bases spanning the gap. In nucleotides, the CDR3 is TGTGCCAGCAGCTTGCCAGGGGTTCAAGAGACCCAGTACTTC. Amino acids: CASSLPGVQETQYF.

This clone has only a few counts. The V call is TRBV18, the J call TRBJ1-1, with no clear D. The V end was cut by 3 bases, the J end by 3 bases, with 11 bases between. This CDR3 is built from 14 residues. Per germline, CDR1 KGHSH and CDR2 LQKENI. The CDR3 reads CASSPFFGYTEAFF. The CDR3, as DNA: TGTGCCAGCTCACCTTTCTTCGGGTACACTGAAGCTTTCTTT. Combining the CDR3 with reference TRBV18 and TRBJ1-1 gives the whole variable domain NAGVMQNPRHLVRRRGQEARLRCSPMKGHSHVYWYRQLPEEGLKFMVYLQKENIIDESGMPKERFSAEFPKEGPSILRIQQVVRGDSAAYFCASSPFFGYTEAFFGQGTRLTVV.

This clone was detected a few times. CDR3 region: CASSLVTGGAEKLFF. CDR3 bases: TGTGCCAGCAGCTTAGTAACAGGGGGCGCAGAAAAACTGTTTTTT. The chain recombines TRBV11-2 with TRBJ1-4; 9 bases map to TRBD1. The CDR3 contains 15 residues. The V gene's germline CDR1 is SGHAT and CDR2 FQNNGV. Trimming cost V 1 base and J 8 bases; bases outside gene matches: 5.

This clone occurred once. The chain has TRBV9 and TRBJ2-2; no clear D gene. The CDR3 consists of 14 residues. Per germline, CDR1 SGDLS and CDR2 YYNGEE. Trimming took off 0 bases at V and 4 bases at J, with 7 bases between the two ends. For the CDR3, the DNA is TGTGCCAGCAGCGTAGGTGGGGTCACCGGGGAGCTGTTTTTT. This encodes CASSVGGVTGELFF.

This clone was recorded a few times. The chain recombines TRBV11-1 with TRBJ1-2; perhaps TRBD1 as D (5 bases). In germline, CDR1 is SGHAT, CDR2 FQDESV (reference sequence). V lost 4 bases and J 6 bases, leaving 21 bases between the germline ends. CDR3 length: 16 amino acids. The CDR3 here is CASSSTLGQGENGYTF. CDR3 DNA sequence: TGTGCCAGCAGCTCTACCCTCGGGCAGGGTGAGAATGGCTACACCTTC.

The chain uses TRBV7-2 and TRBJ2-7; no firm D call. The V end was cut by 2 bases, the J end by 3 bases, with 11 bases between. This CDR3 contains 14 residues. Per germline, CDR1 SGHTA and CDR2 FQGNSA. The CDR3 sequence: CASSLKAGGYEQYF. CDR3 nucleotides: TGTGCCAGCAGCTTAAAGGCAGGTGGCTACGAGCAGTACTTC.

This clone was seen only once. This sequence joins TRBV18 and TRBJ2-5; TRBD1 or TRBD2 may be the D gene (5 bases each). The CDR3 loop spans 13 amino acids. V lost 3 bases and J 5 bases, leaving 10 bases between the germline ends. The germline CDR1 and CDR2 sequences are KGHSH and LQKENI. CDR3 residues: CASSPSRGETQYF. DNA of the CDR3: TGTGCCAGCTCACCTTCGAGGGGTGAGACCCAGTACTTC.

The J gene is TRBJ2-5, the V gene TRBV19, with D maybe TRBD1 (5 bases). Trimming took 3 bases from V and 1 from J, leaving 12 bases between them. Germline V CDR1 and CDR2: LNHDA, SQIVND (reference sequence). This CDR3 comprises 15 residues. CDR3 residues: CASSINAQAQETQYF. CDR3 nucleotides: TGTGCCAGTAGTATCAACGCACAGGCCCAAGAGACCCAGTACTTC.

This clone was recorded a few times. The V gene is TRBV5-4, the J gene TRBJ2-3; possible D gene TRBD2, 6 bases. Germline CDR1 is SGHNT and CDR2 is YYREEE (reference sequence). The CDR3 has 15 amino acids. Trimming cost V 4 bases and J 0 bases, with 12 bases left between them. The CDR3 protein is CASSRTRGSTDTQYF. The DNA of the CDR3 is TGTGCCAGCAGCCGGACCCGGGGGAGCACAGATACGCAGTATTTT.

V usage is TRBV6-6 and J usage is TRBJ1-1; 8 positions match TRBD1. The CDR3 has 12 amino acids. Germline loops: CDR1 MNHNY, CDR2 SVGAGI (reference sequence). Trimming removed 7 bases from V and 10 bases from J; junction bases left unmatched: 8. CDR3 sequence reads: CASTPTGAGAFF. CDR3 bases: TGTGCCAGCACCCCGACAGGGGCCGGAGCTTTCTTT.

V and J are TRBV6-6 and TRBJ1-4, with D possibly being TRBD1 (6 bases). CDR3 length equals 15 residues. Germline CDR1 MNHNY, CDR2 SVGAGI (reference sequence). Trimming stripped 8 bases from V and 0 bases from J, with 13 bases between. CDR3 nucleotides: TGTGCCAGCGGACGGACAGCCACAACTAATGAAAAACTGTTTTTT. Translation gives CASGRTATTNEKLFF.

This chain joins TRBV11-3 and TRBJ1-6; perhaps TRBD1 as D (6 bases). The CDR3 consists of 14 residues. Germline V gene sequence: CDR1 SGHNT, CDR2 YENEEA. The germline V and J ends were trimmed by 2 bases and 7 bases, with 9 bases remaining between them. In DNA, the CDR3 is TGTGCCAGCAGCTTACGCCAGGGGAATTCACCCCTCCACTTT. Residues: CASSLRQGNSPLHF.

Within the sample, this clone is medium-sized. The chain recombines TRBV19 with TRBJ1-4, with D possibly TRBD1 on 6 matching bases. Trimming removed 4 bases at V and 3 bases at J, with 9 bases between. The CDR3 is 14 amino acids. The germline V gene encodes CDR1 LNHDA and CDR2 SQIVND (reference sequence). The CDR3, as DNA: TGTGCCAGTAGTACCAGGGGTTCTAATGAAAAACTGTTTTTT. Amino acids: CASSTRGSNEKLFF.

This clone was seen more than once but under ten times. CDR3 residues: CASIYPSRGAPKETQYF. The CDR3 DNA reads as TGCGCCAGCATATATCCGTCCCGGGGGGCCCCCAAAGAGACCCAGTACTTC. The chain links TRBV5-1 to TRBJ2-5, with D possibly matching TRBD2 (7 bases). The V end was cut by 6 bases, the J end by 3 bases, with 24 bases between. The CDR3 is 17 amino acids. Germline V CDR1 and CDR2: SGHRS, YFSETQ. Combining the CDR3 with reference TRBV5-1 and TRBJ2-5 gives the whole variable domain KAGVTQTPRYLIKTRGQQVTLSCSPISGHRSVSWYQQTPGQGLQFLFEYFSETQRNKGNFPGRFSGRQFSNSRSEMNVSTLELGDSALYLCASIYPSRGAPKETQYFGPGTRLLVL.

This chain uses TRBV28 with TRBJ1-4; 7 positions agree with TRBD1. The CDR3 consists of 15 residues. Germline CDR1 reads MDHEN; CDR2 reads SYDVKM. The J segment lost 0 bases and the V segment lost 6 bases, leaving 4 bases of the junction unmatched. The CDR3 reads CASSWDRSTNEKLFF. The CDR3 coding sequence is TGTGCCAGCAGCTGGGACAGATCAACTAATGAAAAACTGTTTTTT.

This clone was recorded only once. The V gene is TRBV2, the J gene TRBJ2-1, with D possibly matching TRBD2 (6 bases). Germline V gene lookup returns CDR1 SNHLY and CDR2 FYNNEI. Trimming removed 7 bases from V and 7 bases from J, with 23 bases in between. The CDR3 runs to 16 residues. CDR3 protein: CASNWGAGGAGNEQFF. The CDR3 DNA follows: TGTGCCAGCAATTGGGGCGCGGGCGGGGCTGGGAATGAGCAGTTCTTC.

The genes are TRBV28 and TRBJ1-4, with D unresolved. The ends were cut back, 4 bases at V and 7 bases at J, with 10 bases in the middle. Germline-derived CDR1 and CDR2 are MDHEN and SYDVKM. The CDR3 covers 13 residues. Here the CDR3 reads CASSSPPVEKLFF. DNA for the CDR3: TGTGCCAGCAGTTCCCCGCCGGTTGAAAAACTGTTTTTT.

This clone was seen a handful of times. This sequence joins TRBV5-5 and TRBJ1-4; D is ambiguous. Germline values: CDR1 SGHKS, CDR2 YYEKEE (reference sequence). The V gene lost 0 bases and the J gene lost 7 bases, with 10 bases spanning the gap. This CDR3 contains 14 residues. The chain's CDR3 is CASSLVGSGEKLFF. The CDR3 bases are TGTGCCAGCAGCTTGGTAGGGAGTGGTGAAAAACTGTTTTTT.

This rearrangement joins TRBV5-1 to TRBJ2-5, with D unresolved. Trimming removed 1 base from V and 4 bases from J, with 11 bases in between. Germline loops: CDR1 SGHRS, CDR2 YFSETQ. This CDR3 is built from 14 residues. CDR3 nucleotide sequence: TGCGCCAGCAGCTTGAACGATATGGGAGAGACCCAGTACTTC. Amino acids: CASSLNDMGETQYF.

The V gene is TRBV10-3, the J gene TRBJ2-7, with D possibly matching TRBD2 (5 bases). CDR1 is ENHRY, CDR2 SYGVKD, per germline. V lost 7 bases and J 5 bases, leaving 15 bases between the germline ends. The CDR3 totals 13 residues. The CDR3 loop is CAITPGVWDEQYF. DNA of the CDR3: TGTGCCATCACCCCCGGGGTGTGGGACGAGCAGTACTTC.

This clone is judged medium-sized (0.01 to 0.1%). This chain joins TRBV18 and TRBJ1-6; 8 bases agree with TRBD1. The CDR3 contains 15 residues. Germline V CDR1 and CDR2: KGHSH, LQKENI. V lost 3 bases, J lost 9 bases, and 7 bases stayed unmatched. For the CDR3, the DNA is TGTGCCAGCTCACCGGTGACAGGGGACGGTTCACCCCTCCACTTT. The encoded protein is CASSPVTGDGSPLHF.

This clone was found a few times. The rearrangement links TRBV6-6 to TRBJ1-1; tentative D call: TRBD1 (5 bases). This CDR3 is 16 amino acids long. Trimming left V 7 bases short and J 0 bases short, with 18 bases between. The V gene's germline CDR1 is MNHNY and CDR2 SVGAGI (reference sequence). CDR3 in DNA: TGTGCCAGCATCCCGAGGGGAAACAGACTGAACACTGAAGCTTTCTTT. The encoded protein is CASIPRGNRLNTEAFF.

This clone qualifies as medium-sized. The V gene is TRBV10-2, the J gene TRBJ1-1; D may be TRBD1 (6 bases). Between the trimmed V and J ends, which lost 6 bases and 6 bases, there was a span of 14 bases. The CDR3 has 13 amino acids. Germline V gives CDR1 WSHSY, CDR2 SAAADI. This chain's CDR3 is CASRSGKGAEAFF. The CDR3 nucleotides are TGCGCCAGCAGATCAGGGAAGGGGGCTGAAGCTTTCTTT.

In this sample, this clone turned up a few times. V and J are TRBV18 and TRBJ2-3, with 9 positions matching TRBD2. Germline values: CDR1 KGHSH, CDR2 LQKENI. The CDR3 extends over 13 amino acids. V shed 3 bases and J 6 bases; nucleotides not matched to a gene: 1. The CDR3 sequence is CASSPGLADTQYF. CDR3 nucleotide sequence: TGTGCCAGCTCACCCGGACTAGCGGATACGCAGTATTTT.

The chain recombines TRBV4-2 with TRBJ2-2; D gene ambiguous. There are 15 residues in the CDR3. V gave up 5 bases and J gave up 6 bases, with 16 bases separating them. Germline V gene lookup returns CDR1 LGHNA and CDR2 YNFKEQ. CDR3 bases: TGTGCCAGCAGCACTACAGATCGAGTATCCGGGGAGCTGTTTTTT. Amino acids: CASSTTDRVSGELFF.

This rearrangement joins TRBV19 to TRBJ2-6, with D perhaps matching TRBD1 (6 bases). Trimming took 5 bases from V and 2 from J, leaving 10 bases between them. The germline V gene encodes CDR1 LNHDA and CDR2 SQIVND (reference sequence). The CDR3 has 15 residues. The CDR3 loop reads CASSFNRAGANVLTF. The CDR3 nucleotides read TGTGCCAGTAGTTTTAACAGGGCTGGGGCCAACGTCCTGACTTTC.